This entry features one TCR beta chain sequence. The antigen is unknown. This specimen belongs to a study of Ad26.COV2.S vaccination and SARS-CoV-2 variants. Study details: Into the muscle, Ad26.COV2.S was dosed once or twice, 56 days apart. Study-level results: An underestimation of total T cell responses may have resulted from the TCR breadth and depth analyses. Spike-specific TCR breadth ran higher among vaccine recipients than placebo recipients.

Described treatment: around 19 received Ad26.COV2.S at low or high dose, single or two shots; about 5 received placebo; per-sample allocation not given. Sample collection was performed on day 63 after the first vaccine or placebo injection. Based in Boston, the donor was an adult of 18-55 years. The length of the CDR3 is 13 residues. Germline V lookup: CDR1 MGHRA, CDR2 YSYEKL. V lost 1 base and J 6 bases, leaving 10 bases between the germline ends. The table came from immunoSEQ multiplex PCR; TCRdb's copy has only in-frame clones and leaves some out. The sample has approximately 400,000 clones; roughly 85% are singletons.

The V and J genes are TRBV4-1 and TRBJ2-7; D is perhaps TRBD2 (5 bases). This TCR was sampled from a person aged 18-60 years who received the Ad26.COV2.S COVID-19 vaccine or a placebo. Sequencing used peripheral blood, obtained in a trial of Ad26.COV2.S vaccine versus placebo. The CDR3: CASSQVPEGEQYF. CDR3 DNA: TGCGCCAGCAGCCAAGTGCCCGAGGGCGAGCAGTACTTC.